Below, 13 T cell receptor beta chains from the same sample are listed, as sequenced in a study of CD8 T cells in ankylosing spondylitis. In TCRdb, the 5' RACE reads were re-called with MiXCR into one record per CDR3 protein. The data hold around 250,000 distinct CDR3 sequences, with about 10% observed a single time. The sample taken for sequencing was blood, either unsorted or a sorted T cell fraction (not recorded which). These receptors were obtained from a male donor with ankylosing spondylitis or in good health (not recorded which).

The CDR3 sequence: CASSFNGPEATQYF. CDR3 sequence (DNA): TGTGCCAGCAGCTTCAATGGGCCCGAAGCGACCCAGTACTTC. J is TRBJ2-5 and V is TRBV7-9, with D unclear. The germline V gene encodes CDR1 SEHNR and CDR2 FQNEAQ (reference sequence). Trimming cost V 3 bases and J 7 bases, with 15 bases left between them. The CDR3 consists of 14 residues.

This clonotype appeared many times. The V gene is TRBV5-1, the J gene TRBJ2-1; D is perhaps TRBD2 (5 bases). This CDR3 comprises 16 residues. Germline CDR1 and CDR2: SGHRS and YFSETQ. Trimming took off 0 bases at V and 10 bases at J, with 20 bases between the two ends. The CDR3 DNA sequence: TGCGCCAGCAGCTTGGTATTGGGCCAATACCCGGGGGAGCAGTTCTTC. This translates into CASSLVLGQYPGEQFF.

This clonotype was counted ten times or more. The chain is built from TRBV20-1 and TRBJ1-1; the D is unclear. Between the trimmed V and J ends, which lost 1 base and 0 bases, there was a span of 6 bases. From germline, CDR1 is DFQATT and CDR2 SNEGSKA (reference sequence). This CDR3 is built from 13 residues. The chain's CDR3 is CSARAIMNTEAFF. The CDR3 DNA follows: TGCAGTGCTAGAGCTATAATGAACACTGAAGCTTTCTTT.

Ten or more counts support this clonotype. V usage is TRBV29-1 and J usage is TRBJ2-3; D unclear. The CDR3 loop spans 13 amino acids. V was cut by 7 bases and J by 2 bases, with 13 bases left in between. Per the germline V gene, CDR1 is SQVTM and CDR2 is ANQGSEA. In DNA, the CDR3 is TGCAGCGCCGCCCGGGCGCTCACAGATACGCAGTATTTT. It encodes CSAARALTDTQYF.

The chain employs TRBV27 and TRBJ1-1; possibly TRBD1 for D (6 bases). V lost 7 bases to trimming and J lost 4 bases, with 16 bases between them. The CDR3 spans 14 residues. Per the germline V gene, CDR1 is MNHEY and CDR2 is SMNVEV (reference sequence). CDR3 in amino acids: CASTPQGYSTEAFF. The CDR3 bases are TGTGCCAGCACCCCACAGGGTTATAGCACTGAAGCTTTCTTT.

This clonotype has at least ten counts. The chain joins TRBV5-1 to TRBJ2-1, with 7 positions matching TRBD2. Germline loops: CDR1 SGHRS, CDR2 YFSETQ. The CDR3 loop spans 14 amino acids. J was trimmed by 8 bases and V by 2 bases; bases with no gene match: 7. The DNA of the CDR3 is TGCGCCAGCAGCTTAGGCGGGCTAGCGGATGAGCAGTTCTTC. Its translation: CASSLGGLADEQFF. The complete variable domain, with remaining parts taken from reference TRBV5-1 and TRBJ2-1, reads KAGVTQTPRYLIKTRGQQVTLSCSPISGHRSVSWYQQTPGQGLQFLFEYFSETQRNKGNFPGRFSGRQFSNSRSEMNVSTLELGDSALYLCASSLGGLADEQFFGPGTRLTVL.

This clonotype was observed a handful of times. CDR3 protein: CASSLHHALGANVLTF. CDR3 sequence (DNA): TGTGCCAGCAGCCTTCATCATGCGCTTGGGGCCAACGTCCTGACTTTC. The chain combines TRBV5-5 with TRBJ2-6; D unclear. The V end was cut by 4 bases, the J end by 3 bases, with 14 bases between. This CDR3 has 16 amino acids. CDR1 is SGHKS, CDR2 YYEKEE, per germline (reference sequence).

In its sample, this clonotype was seen many times. V usage is TRBV6-1 and J usage is TRBJ1-2; 9 nucleotides line up with TRBD1. The V segment lost 1 base and the J segment 6 bases; nucleotides outside the gene matches: 6. This CDR3 is 15 amino acids long. CDR1 MNHNS and CDR2 SASEGT come from the germline V gene. The CDR3 is CASSEVGTGIDGYTF. CDR3 sequence (DNA): TGTGCCAGCAGTGAAGTAGGGACAGGGATTGATGGCTACACCTTC.

The gene calls are TRBV20-1 and TRBJ2-7, with TRBD1 identical over 10 bases. The CDR3 is 13 residues long. V shed 6 bases and J 3 bases; nucleotides not matched to a gene: 5. Germline V gene sequence: CDR1 DFQATT, CDR2 SNEGSKA (reference sequence). CDR3 region: CSASGQGFYEQYF. Written as DNA, the CDR3 is TGCAGTGCCTCGGGACAGGGGTTCTACGAGCAGTACTTC.

The table lists this clonotype with many counts. The V gene is TRBV6-5, the J gene TRBJ2-7, with 10 positions matching TRBD1. CDR1 is MNHEY and CDR2 is SVGAGI in the germline V gene. The CDR3 consists of 14 residues. V gave up 4 bases and J gave up 7 bases; unmatched junction bases: 7. CDR3 coding DNA: TGTGCCAGCAGTTTTGGGACAGGGGCGGGAGAGCAGTACTTC. Translation gives CASSFGTGAGEQYF.

This clonotype appeared many times. The gene calls are TRBV5-1 and TRBJ2-6; D may be TRBD1 (5 bases). The CDR3 has 16 amino acids. Germline CDR1 is SGHRS and CDR2 is YFSETQ. Trimming removed 3 bases from V and 0 bases from J, with 10 bases in between. CDR3 residues: CASSSTGASGANVLTF. The CDR3 DNA follows: TGCGCCAGCAGCTCTACAGGAGCCTCTGGGGCCAACGTCCTGACTTTC. Drawing the rest from reference TRBV5-1 and TRBJ2-6, the complete variable domain is KAGVTQTPRYLIKTRGQQVTLSCSPISGHRSVSWYQQTPGQGLQFLFEYFSETQRNKGNFPGRFSGRQFSNSRSEMNVSTLELGDSALYLCASSSTGASGANVLTFGAGSRLTVL.

There are a few counts of this clonotype. The chain links TRBV7-6 to TRBJ2-6; possibly TRBD2 for D (6 bases). This CDR3 spans 15 amino acids. The germline V gene encodes CDR1 SGHVS and CDR2 FNYEAQ. V lost 3 bases to trimming and J lost 4 bases, with 10 bases between them. CDR3 in amino acids: CASSFGEAGANVLTF. The DNA of the CDR3 is TGTGCCAGCAGCTTCGGGGAGGCGGGGGCCAACGTCCTGACTTTC.

This clonotype has a handful of counts. A clone one base away is much larger, so this may be a read error. The chain is built from TRBV12-3 or TRBV12-4 and TRBJ1-5; no clear D gene. CDR3 length: 15 residues. CDR3 protein: CTSSLPLHSNQPQHF. As DNA, the CDR3 is TGTACCAGCAGTCTTCCTCTTCATAGCAATCAGCCCCAGCATTTT.